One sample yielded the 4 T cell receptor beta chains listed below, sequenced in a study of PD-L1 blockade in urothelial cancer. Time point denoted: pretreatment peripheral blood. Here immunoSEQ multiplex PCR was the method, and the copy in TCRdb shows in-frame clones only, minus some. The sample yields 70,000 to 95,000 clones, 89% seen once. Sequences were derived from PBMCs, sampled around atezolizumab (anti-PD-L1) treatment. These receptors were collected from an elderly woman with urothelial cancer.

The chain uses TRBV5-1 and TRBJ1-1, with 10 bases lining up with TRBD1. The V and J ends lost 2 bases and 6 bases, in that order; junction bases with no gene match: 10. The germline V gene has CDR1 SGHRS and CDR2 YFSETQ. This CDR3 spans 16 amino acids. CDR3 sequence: CASSFSGTGVKAEAFF. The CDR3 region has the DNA TGCGCCAGCAGCTTTTCCGGGACAGGGGTTAAGGCTGAAGCTTTCTTT. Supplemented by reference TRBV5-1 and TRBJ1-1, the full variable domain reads KAGVTQTPRYLIKTRGQQVTLSCSPISGHRSVSWYQQTPGQGLQFLFEYFSETQRNKGNFPGRFSGRQFSNSRSEMNVSTLELGDSALYLCASSFSGTGVKAEAFFGQGTRLTVV.

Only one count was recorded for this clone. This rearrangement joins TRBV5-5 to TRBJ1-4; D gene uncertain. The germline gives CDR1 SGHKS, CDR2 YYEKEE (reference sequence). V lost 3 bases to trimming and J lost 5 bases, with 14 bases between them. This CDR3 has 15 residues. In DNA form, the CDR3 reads TGTGCCAGCAGCTCCCGACAAGCTCTAAATGAAAAACTGTTTTTT. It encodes CASSSRQALNEKLFF.

In DNA, the CDR3 is TGTGCCAGCAGCTTGTCTGGGACAGGTGGAAACACCATATATTTT. Residues: CASSLSGTGGNTIYF. The V gene is TRBV5-4, the J gene TRBJ1-3, with 8 positions matching TRBD1. Germline values: CDR1 SGHNT, CDR2 YYREEE (reference sequence). The ends lost 1 base at V and 3 bases at J; junction bases unmatched: 3. This CDR3 region has 15 residues.

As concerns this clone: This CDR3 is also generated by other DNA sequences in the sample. The CDR3 DNA is TGCAGCGTTGAAGGACAGGGGGCCTACGAGCAGTACTTC. Residues: CSVEGQGAYEQYF. The chain is built from TRBV29-1 and TRBJ2-7; 9 bases are a match to TRBD1. Looked up from germline, CDR1 is SQVTM and CDR2 is ANQGSEA. J lost 2 bases, V lost 1 base, and 0 bases had no gene match. This CDR3 is 13 amino acids long.